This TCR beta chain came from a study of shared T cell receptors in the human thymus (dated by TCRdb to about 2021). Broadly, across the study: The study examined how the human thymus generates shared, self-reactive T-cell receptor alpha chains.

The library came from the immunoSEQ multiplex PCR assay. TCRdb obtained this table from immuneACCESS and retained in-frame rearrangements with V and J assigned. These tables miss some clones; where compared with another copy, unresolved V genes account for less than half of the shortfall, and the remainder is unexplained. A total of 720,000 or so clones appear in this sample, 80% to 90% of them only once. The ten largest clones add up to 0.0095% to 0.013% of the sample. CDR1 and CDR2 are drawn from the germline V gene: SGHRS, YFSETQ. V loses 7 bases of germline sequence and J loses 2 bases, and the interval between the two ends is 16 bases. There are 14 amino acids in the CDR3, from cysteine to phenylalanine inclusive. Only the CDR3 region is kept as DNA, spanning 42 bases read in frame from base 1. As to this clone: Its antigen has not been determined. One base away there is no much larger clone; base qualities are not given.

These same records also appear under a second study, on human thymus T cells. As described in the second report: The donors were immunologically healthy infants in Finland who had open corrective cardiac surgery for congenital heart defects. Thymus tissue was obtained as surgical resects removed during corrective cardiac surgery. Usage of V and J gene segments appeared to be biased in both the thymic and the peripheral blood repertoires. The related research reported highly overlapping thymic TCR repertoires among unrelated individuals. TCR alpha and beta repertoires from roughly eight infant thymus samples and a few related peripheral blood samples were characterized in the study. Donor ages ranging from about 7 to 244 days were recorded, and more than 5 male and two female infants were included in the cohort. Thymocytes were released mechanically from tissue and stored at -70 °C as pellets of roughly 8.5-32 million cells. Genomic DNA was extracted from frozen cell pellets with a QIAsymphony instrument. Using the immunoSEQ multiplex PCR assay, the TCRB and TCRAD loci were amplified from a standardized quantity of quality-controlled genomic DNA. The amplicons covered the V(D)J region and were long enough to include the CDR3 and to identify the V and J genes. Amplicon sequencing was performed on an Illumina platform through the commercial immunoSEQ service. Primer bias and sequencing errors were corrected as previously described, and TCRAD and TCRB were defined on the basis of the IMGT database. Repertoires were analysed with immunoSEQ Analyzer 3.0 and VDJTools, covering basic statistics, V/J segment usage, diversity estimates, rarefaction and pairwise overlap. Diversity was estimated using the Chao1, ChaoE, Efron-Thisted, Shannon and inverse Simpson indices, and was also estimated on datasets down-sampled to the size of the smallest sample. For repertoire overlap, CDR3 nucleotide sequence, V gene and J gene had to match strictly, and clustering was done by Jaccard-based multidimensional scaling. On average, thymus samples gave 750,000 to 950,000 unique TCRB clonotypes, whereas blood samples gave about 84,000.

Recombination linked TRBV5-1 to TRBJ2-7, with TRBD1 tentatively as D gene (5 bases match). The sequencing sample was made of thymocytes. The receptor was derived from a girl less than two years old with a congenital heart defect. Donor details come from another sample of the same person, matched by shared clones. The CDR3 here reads CASGETGQTYEQYF. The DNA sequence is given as TGCGCCAGCGGGGAAACCGGACAAACCTACGAGCAGTACTTC.